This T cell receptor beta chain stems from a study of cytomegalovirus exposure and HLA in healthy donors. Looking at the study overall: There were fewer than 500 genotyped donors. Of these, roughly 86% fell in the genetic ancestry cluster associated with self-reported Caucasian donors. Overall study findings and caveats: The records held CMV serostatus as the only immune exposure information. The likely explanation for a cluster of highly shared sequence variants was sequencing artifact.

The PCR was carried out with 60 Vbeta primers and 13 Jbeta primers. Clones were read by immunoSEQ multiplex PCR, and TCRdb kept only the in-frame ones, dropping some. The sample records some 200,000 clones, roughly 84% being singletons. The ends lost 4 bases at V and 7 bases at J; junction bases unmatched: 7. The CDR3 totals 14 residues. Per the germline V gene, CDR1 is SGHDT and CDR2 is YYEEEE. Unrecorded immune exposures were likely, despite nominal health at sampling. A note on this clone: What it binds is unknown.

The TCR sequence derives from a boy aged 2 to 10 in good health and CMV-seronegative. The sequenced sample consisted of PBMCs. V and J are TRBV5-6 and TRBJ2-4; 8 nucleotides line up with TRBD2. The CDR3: CASSPGLEQNIQYF. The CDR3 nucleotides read TGTGCCAGCAGCCCGGGACTAGAGCAGAACATTCAGTACTTC.